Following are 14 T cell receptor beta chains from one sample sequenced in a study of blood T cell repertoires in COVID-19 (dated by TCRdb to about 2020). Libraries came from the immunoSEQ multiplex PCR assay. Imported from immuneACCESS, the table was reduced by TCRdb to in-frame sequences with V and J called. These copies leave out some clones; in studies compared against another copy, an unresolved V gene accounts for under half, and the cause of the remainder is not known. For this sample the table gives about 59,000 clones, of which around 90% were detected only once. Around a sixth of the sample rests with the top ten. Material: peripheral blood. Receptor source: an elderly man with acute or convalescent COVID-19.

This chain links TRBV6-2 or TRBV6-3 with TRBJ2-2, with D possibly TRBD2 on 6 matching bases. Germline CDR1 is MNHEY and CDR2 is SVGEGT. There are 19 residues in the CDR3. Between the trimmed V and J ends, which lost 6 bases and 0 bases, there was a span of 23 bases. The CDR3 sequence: CASSSLMSGLFANTGELFF. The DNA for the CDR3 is TGTGCCAGCAGCAGTCTTATGTCGGGACTGTTCGCGAACACCGGGGAGCTGTTTTTT.

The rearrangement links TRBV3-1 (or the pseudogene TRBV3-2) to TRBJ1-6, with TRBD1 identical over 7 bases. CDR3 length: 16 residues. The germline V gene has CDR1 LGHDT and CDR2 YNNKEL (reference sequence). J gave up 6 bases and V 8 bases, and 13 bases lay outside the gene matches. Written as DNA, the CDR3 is TGTGCCAGCCAGGGGACAGATTCGGCACCTAATTCACCCCTCCACTTT. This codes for CASQGTDSAPNSPLHF.

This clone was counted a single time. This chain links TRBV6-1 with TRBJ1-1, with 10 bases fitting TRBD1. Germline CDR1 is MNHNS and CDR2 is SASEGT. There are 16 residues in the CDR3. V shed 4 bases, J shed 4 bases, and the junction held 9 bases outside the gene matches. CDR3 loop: CASSGTGGFWGTEAFF. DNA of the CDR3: TGTGCCAGCAGTGGGACAGGGGGGTTCTGGGGCACTGAAGCTTTCTTT.

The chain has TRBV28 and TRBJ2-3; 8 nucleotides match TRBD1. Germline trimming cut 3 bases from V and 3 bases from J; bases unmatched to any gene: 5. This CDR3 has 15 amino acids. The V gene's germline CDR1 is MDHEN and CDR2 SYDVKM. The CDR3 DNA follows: TGTGCCAGCAGTTTCCGGACAGGGAGGACAGATACGCAGTATTTT. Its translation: CASSFRTGRTDTQYF. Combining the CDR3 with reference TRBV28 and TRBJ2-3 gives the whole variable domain DVKVTQSSRYLVKRTGEKVFLECVQDMDHENMFWYRQDPGLGLRLIYFSYDVKMKEKGDIPEGYSVSREKKERFSLILESASTNQTSMYLCASSFRTGRTDTQYFGPGTRLTVL.

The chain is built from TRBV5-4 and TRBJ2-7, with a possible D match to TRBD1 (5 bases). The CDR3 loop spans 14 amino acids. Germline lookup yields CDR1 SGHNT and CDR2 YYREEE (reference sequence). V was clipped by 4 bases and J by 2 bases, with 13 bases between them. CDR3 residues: CASSPKDSAYEQYF. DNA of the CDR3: TGTGCCAGCAGCCCGAAAGACAGCGCCTACGAGCAGTACTTC. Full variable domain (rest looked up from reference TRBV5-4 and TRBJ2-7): ETGVTQSPTHLIKTRGQQVTLRCSSQSGHNTVSWYQQALGQGPQFIFQYYREEENGRGNFPPRFSGLQFPNYSSELNVNALELDDSALYLCASSPKDSAYEQYFGPGTRLTVT.

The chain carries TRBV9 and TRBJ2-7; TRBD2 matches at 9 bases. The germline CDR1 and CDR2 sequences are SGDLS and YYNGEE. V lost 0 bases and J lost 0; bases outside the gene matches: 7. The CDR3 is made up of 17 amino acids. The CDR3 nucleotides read TGTGCCAGCAGCGTAGAGGGGAGCGGGGGGAACTCCTACGAGCAGTACTTC. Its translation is CASSVEGSGGNSYEQYF.

CDR3 DNA: TGCGCCAGCAGCAAAGGACTAGCATCAGATACGCAGTATTTT. Translation gives CASSKGLASDTQYF. The chain recombines TRBV5-1 with TRBJ2-3, with TRBD2 identical over 8 bases. CDR1 and CDR2 (germline): SGHRS, YFSETQ. CDR3 length equals 14 residues. With V trimmed by 4 bases and J by 4 bases, 5 bases remained unmatched.

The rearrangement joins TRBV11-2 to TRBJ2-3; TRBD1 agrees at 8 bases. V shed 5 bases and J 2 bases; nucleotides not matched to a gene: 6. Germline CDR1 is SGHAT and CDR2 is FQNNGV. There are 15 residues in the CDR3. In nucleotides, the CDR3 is TGTGCCAGCAGCCTCCAGACAGGGGCCACAGATACGCAGTATTTT. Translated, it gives CASSLQTGATDTQYF.

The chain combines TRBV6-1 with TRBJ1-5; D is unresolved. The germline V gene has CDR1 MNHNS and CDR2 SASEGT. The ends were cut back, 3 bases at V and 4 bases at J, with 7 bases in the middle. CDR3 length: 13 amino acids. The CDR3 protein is CASSDLRNQPQHF. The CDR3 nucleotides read TGTGCCAGCAGTGATCTCAGGAATCAGCCCCAGCATTTT.

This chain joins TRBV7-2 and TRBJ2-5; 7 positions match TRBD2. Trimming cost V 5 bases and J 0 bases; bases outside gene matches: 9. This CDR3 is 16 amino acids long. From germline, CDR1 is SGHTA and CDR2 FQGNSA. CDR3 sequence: CASSPFSRGNQETQYF. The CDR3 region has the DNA TGTGCCAGCAGCCCATTTTCGCGGGGGAACCAAGAGACCCAGTACTTC.

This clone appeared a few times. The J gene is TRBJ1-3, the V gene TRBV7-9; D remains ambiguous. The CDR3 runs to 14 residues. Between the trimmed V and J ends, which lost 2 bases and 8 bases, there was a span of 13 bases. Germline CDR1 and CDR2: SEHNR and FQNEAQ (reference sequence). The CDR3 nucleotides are TGTGCCAGCAGCTTAAGACCGACTATAGACACCATATATTTT. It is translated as CASSLRPTIDTIYF.

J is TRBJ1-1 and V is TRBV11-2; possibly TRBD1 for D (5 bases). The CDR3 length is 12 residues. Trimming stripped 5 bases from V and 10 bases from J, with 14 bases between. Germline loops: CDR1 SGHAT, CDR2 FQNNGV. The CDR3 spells CASSPNRIRAFF. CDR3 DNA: TGTGCCAGCAGCCCAAACAGGATTCGAGCTTTCTTT. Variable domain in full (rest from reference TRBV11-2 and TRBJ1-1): EAGVAQSPRYKIIEKRQSVAFWCNPISGHATLYWYQQILGQGPKLLIQFQNNGVVDDSQLPKDRFSAERLKGVDSTLKIQPAKLEDSAVYLCASSPNRIRAFFGQGTRLTVV.

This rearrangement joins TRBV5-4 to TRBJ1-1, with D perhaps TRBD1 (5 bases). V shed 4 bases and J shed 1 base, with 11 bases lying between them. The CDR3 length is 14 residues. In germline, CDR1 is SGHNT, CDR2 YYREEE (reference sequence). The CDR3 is CASSPGKANTEAFF. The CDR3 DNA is TGTGCCAGCAGCCCAGGGAAGGCGAACACTGAAGCTTTCTTT.

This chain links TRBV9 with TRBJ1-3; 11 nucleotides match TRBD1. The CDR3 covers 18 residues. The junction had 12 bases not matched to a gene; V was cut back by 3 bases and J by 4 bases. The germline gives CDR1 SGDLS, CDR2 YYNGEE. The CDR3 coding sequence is TGTGCCAGCAGCGCGACAAGGACAGGGGGCGCGGGAGGAAACACCATATATTTT. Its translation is CASSATRTGGAGGNTIYF.